The present T cell receptor (beta chain) was sequenced within a study of blood T cell repertoires in COVID-19. Source study methods: Scientists estimated how many nucleated cells there were by amplifying reference gene primers. Sequencing used immunoSEQ multiplex PCR; TCRdb keeps in-frame clones, though not all of them. Clonal size and the V and J genes are those of that table, whereas D and trimming came from the DNA. The table includes 90,000 to 95,000 clones, 85% to 90% detected once. Worth noting for this clone: The same CDR3 also results from other DNA sequences found in this sample.

CDR3 length: 14 residues. Trimming removed 6 bases from V and 2 bases from J; junction bases left unmatched: 6. Germline V lookup: CDR1 MNHNY, CDR2 SVGAGI (reference sequence). V and J are TRBV6-6 and TRBJ2-5, with 7 positions matching TRBD1. Sequencing input: peripheral blood. The clonotype comes from a woman aged 80 or older with active COVID-19. CDR3 sequence (DNA): TGTGCCAGCAGCCCCCCGGGACAGCAAGAGACCCAGTACTTC. Its translation is CASSPPGQQETQYF.